This entry is about one T cell receptor (beta chain). Its antigen remains unidentified. This entry is derived from a study of brain T cells in children with intractable seizures. Findings and limits, study-wide: Pre-surgery blood may have been undersampled, hiding some clones. Patients' HCMV serostatus was unknown; virus specificity rests on CDR3 similarity alone.

The CDR3 contains 15 residues. Per germline, CDR1 LGHNA and CDR2 YNFKEQ. The junction had 10 bases not matched to a gene; V was cut back by 4 bases and J by 8 bases. Only cases whose brain tissue showed the highest T cell transcript signatures were sequenced. Libraries were prepared by immunoSEQ multiplex PCR; TCRdb keeps only in-frame clonotypes and omits some of them. The table lists roughly 69,000 clones, approximately 95% of them singletons. The chain couples TRBV4-2 to TRBJ2-7, with 11 bases matching TRBD1. This TCR was recovered from a boy in the first two years of life with focal cortical dysplasia and intractable seizures. The sequencing here drew on peripheral blood, taken at surgery. The CDR3 nucleotides read TGTGCCAGCAGCCCCGGACAGGGGGCTTCGGGGAAGCAGTACTTC. It encodes CASSPGQGASGKQYF.